The clone carrying this T cell receptor beta chain has just a few counts. As yet, its antigen is unknown. V lost 0 bases to trimming and J lost 8 bases, with 10 bases between them. This CDR3 is built from 13 residues. The germline CDR1 and CDR2 sequences are MNHEY and SVGAGI. These data are taken from a study of early T cells in non-severe SARS-CoV-2 infection. Overall study context: Bulk RNA taken from unsorted whole blood was sequenced, leaving chains unpaired.

Study-level points and caveats: Sequences matched to VDJdb favored anti-spike CD8 responses, while private and CD4 specificities were missed.

Researchers tagged individual cDNA molecules with unique molecular identifiers. TCRdb called the 5' RACE reads again in MiXCR, with one record for every CDR3 protein. This table has tens of thousands of distinct CDR3 sequences, roughly 10% appearing once. Material: whole blood. The genes are TRBV6-5 and TRBJ1-2, with D tentatively TRBD1 (5 bases). The clonotype comes from an adult who was a healthcare worker with PCR-confirmed SARS-CoV-2 infection or an uninfected control (not recorded which). This chain's CDR3 is CASSYSEGAGYTF. The CDR3 nucleotides are TGTGCCAGCAGTTACTCTGAAGGGGCGGGCTACACCTTC.